The present T cell receptor beta chain was sequenced within a study of cytomegalovirus exposure and HLA in healthy donors. The table came from immunoSEQ multiplex PCR; TCRdb's copy has only in-frame clones and leaves some out. The table shows some 140,000 clones, with less than 90% occurring only once. Trimming took 4 bases from V and 6 from J; bases not matched to a gene: 7. Germline V gives CDR1 SQVTM, CDR2 ANQGSEA. This CDR3 has 13 residues. Source material: PBMCs. The receptor's source is a man between 18 and 35 years old in good health and CMV-seronegative. This rearrangement joins TRBV29-1 to TRBJ2-7; 9 bases map to TRBD1. DNA of the CDR3: TGCAGCGTTGGACCGGGACAGGGTCGCGAGCAGTACTTC. Protein product: CSVGPGQGREQYF.